These T cell receptor beta chains were read from a single sample in a study of blood T cell repertoires in COVID-19. Here immunoSEQ multiplex PCR was the method, and the copy in TCRdb shows in-frame clones only, minus some. The sample holds under 130,000 clones, approximately 85% seen once. Specimen: peripheral blood. All receptors derive from a human donor in a cohort sampled during active COVID-19. The conserved cysteine and the conserved F or W are not part of the CDR3 here. Each record gives: CDR3 protein, J gene, V gene, CDR3 length.

CDR3aa: ASSIKTASPLH
j_gene: TRBJ1-6
v_gene: TRBV19
len: 11

CDR3aa: ASSRSGIDTGELF
j_gene: TRBJ2-2
v_gene: TRBV5-1
len: 13

CDR3aa: ASSFDSINVLT
j_gene: TRBJ2-6
v_gene: TRBV16
len: 11

CDR3aa: SVNRGSETQY
j_gene: TRBJ2-5
v_gene: TRBV29-1
len: 10

CDR3aa: ASSEGIDGGYT
j_gene: TRBJ1-2
v_gene: TRBV2
len: 11

CDR3aa: ASSPPRGTSGPSGTGELF
j_gene: TRBJ2-2
v_gene: TRBV4-1
len: 18

CDR3aa: ASSQSLAGQGASTDTQY
j_gene: TRBJ2-3
v_gene: TRBV23-1
len: 17

CDR3aa: ASSRIGGNTEAF
j_gene: TRBJ1-1
v_gene: TRBV2
len: 12

CDR3aa: AISEEQLPSGNTIY
j_gene: TRBJ1-3
v_gene: TRBV10-3
len: 14

CDR3aa: ASSLEGSGEIGELF
j_gene: TRBJ2-2
v_gene: TRBV5-4
len: 14

CDR3aa: ASSIDRDGEAF
j_gene: TRBJ1-1
v_gene: TRBV28
len: 11

CDR3aa: ASSDGSGGGYT
j_gene: TRBJ1-2
v_gene: TRBV19
len: 11

CDR3aa: ATDSAGIRGDYGYT
j_gene: TRBJ1-2
v_gene: TRBV28
len: 14

CDR3aa: ASSQDGQLNTEAF
j_gene: TRBJ1-1
v_gene: TRBV3-1/TRBV3-2
len: 13

CDR3aa: ASSQTQGSHGYT
j_gene: TRBJ1-2
v_gene: TRBV3-1/TRBV3-2
len: 12

CDR3aa: ASSPGTSGSEQF
j_gene: TRBJ2-1
v_gene: TRBV5-1
len: 12

CDR3aa: ASSHFGGPSGTEQY
j_gene: TRBJ2-7
v_gene: TRBV3-1/TRBV3-2
len: 14

CDR3aa: SARQEETYEQY
j_gene: TRBJ2-7
v_gene: TRBV29-1
len: 11

CDR3aa: ASSFLAGPYNEQF
j_gene: TRBJ2-1
v_gene: TRBV6-2/TRBV6-3
len: 13

CDR3aa: ASSSGTGTGNEQY
j_gene: TRBJ2-7
v_gene: TRBV6-5
len: 13

CDR3aa: ASSLKEGGNTEAF
j_gene: TRBJ1-1
v_gene: TRBV5-1
len: 13

CDR3aa: ASKDSNTGELF
j_gene: TRBJ2-2
v_gene: TRBV6-6
len: 11

CDR3aa: ASGKMGQMNLAKNIQY
j_gene: TRBJ2-4
v_gene: TRBV12-5
len: 16

CDR3aa: AWSPRGGSYEQY
j_gene: TRBJ2-7
v_gene: TRBV30
len: 12

CDR3aa: ASSPTGGERAF
j_gene: TRBJ1-1
v_gene: TRBV7-9
len: 11

CDR3aa: ASSRDIRTDTQY
j_gene: TRBJ2-3
v_gene: TRBV19
len: 12

CDR3aa: ASSSGVGTYEQY
j_gene: TRBJ2-7
v_gene: TRBV5-1
len: 12

CDR3aa: AWAPRSDTQY
j_gene: TRBJ2-3
v_gene: TRBV30
len: 10